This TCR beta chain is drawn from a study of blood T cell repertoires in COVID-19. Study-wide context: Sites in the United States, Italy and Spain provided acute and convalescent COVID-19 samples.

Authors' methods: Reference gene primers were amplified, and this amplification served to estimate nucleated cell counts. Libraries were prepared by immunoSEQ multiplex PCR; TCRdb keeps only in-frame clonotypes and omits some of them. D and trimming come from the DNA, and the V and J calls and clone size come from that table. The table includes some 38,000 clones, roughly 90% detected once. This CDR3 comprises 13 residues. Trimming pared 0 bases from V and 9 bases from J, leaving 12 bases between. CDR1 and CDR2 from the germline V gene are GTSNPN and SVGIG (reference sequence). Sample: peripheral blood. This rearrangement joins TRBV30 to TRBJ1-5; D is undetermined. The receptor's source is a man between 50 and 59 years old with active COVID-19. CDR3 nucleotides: TGTGCCTGGAGTGTTCAAGGAGGGTCGCCCCAGCATTTT. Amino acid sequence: CAWSVQGGSPQHF.